There are a few counts of the clone carrying this T cell receptor beta chain. Its antigen is not identified. Sequenced by immunoSEQ multiplex PCR; TCRdb stores in-frame clones only, minus some. The profile shows roughly 100,000 clones, 90% to 95% of them singletons. This specimen comes from a study of T cells in pancreatic ductal adenocarcinoma. No neoadjuvant therapy was given to the selected pancreatic ductal adenocarcinoma patients before their surgery. The germline CDR1 and CDR2 sequences are MNHNY and SVGAGI (reference sequence). Losses at the gene ends were 6 bases for V and 2 bases for J; bases not matched to a gene: 4. The CDR3 totals 13 residues. The study's findings and limits: Compared with tumor, blood showed more total productive templates and around 8.1-fold more clonotypes. The resected pancreatic cancer cohort was biased toward the minority with early-stage disease. No significant tumor-blood clonality difference; means were about 0.11 and 0.072.

The specimen sequenced was PBMCs. The chain uses TRBV6-6 and TRBJ2-7; 7 bases are shared with TRBD1. The TCR originated in a human donor with pancreatic ductal adenocarcinoma. DNA of the CDR3: TGTGCCAGCAGACCCGACAGGGCCTACGAGCAGTACTTC. Translation gives CASRPDRAYEQYF.